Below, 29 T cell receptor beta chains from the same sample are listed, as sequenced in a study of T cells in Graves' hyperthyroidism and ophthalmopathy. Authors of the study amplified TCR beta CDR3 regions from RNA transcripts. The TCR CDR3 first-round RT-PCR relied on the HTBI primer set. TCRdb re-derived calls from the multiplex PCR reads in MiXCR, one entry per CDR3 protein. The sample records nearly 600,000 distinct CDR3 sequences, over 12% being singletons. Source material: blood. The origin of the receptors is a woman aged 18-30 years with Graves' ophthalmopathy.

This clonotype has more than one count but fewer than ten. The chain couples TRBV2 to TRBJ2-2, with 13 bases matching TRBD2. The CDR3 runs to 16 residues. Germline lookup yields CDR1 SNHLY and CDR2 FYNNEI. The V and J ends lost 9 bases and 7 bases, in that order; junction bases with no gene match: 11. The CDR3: CARSKGLAGSGGELFF. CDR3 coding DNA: TGTGCCAGATCGAAGGGACTAGCGGGGTCCGGCGGGGAGCTGTTTTTT.

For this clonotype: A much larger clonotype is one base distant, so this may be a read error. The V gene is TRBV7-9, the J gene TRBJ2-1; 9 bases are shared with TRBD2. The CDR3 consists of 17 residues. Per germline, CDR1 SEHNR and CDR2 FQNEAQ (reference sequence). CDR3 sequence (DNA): TGCGCCAGCAGCCACCCCCGGACTAGCGCATCCTGCAATGAGCAGTTCTTC. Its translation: CASSHPRTSASCNEQFF. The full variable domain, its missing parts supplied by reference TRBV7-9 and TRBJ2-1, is DTGVSQNPRHKITKRGQNVTFRCDPISEHNRLYWYRQTLGQGPEFLTYFQNEAQLEKSRLLSDRFSAERPKGSFSTLEIQRTEQGDSAMYLCASSHPRTSASCNEQFFGPGTRLTVL.

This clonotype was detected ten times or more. The CDR3 DNA is TGTGCCAGCAGTTCGGGACCTCCCTATAATTCACCCCTCCACTTT. Its protein product is CASSSGPPYNSPLHF. The J gene is TRBJ1-6, the V gene TRBV12-3 or TRBV12-4; TRBD1 is a possible D gene (5 bases). The CDR3 runs to 15 residues. Trimming left V 4 bases short and J 2 bases short, with 9 bases between.

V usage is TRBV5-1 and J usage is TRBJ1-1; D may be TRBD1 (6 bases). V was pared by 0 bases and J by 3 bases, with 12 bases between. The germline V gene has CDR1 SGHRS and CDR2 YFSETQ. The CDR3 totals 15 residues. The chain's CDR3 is CASSLEGDGYTEAFF. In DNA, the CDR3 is TGCGCCAGCAGCTTGGAGGGGGACGGCTACACTGAAGCTTTCTTT.

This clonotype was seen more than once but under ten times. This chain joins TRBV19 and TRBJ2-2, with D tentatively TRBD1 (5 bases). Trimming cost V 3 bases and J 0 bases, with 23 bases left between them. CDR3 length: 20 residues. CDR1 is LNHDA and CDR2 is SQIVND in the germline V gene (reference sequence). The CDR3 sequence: CASSIGLWTPGQTNTGELFF. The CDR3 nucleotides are TGTGCCAGTAGTATTGGTTTATGGACCCCTGGACAAACGAACACCGGGGAGCTGTTTTTT.

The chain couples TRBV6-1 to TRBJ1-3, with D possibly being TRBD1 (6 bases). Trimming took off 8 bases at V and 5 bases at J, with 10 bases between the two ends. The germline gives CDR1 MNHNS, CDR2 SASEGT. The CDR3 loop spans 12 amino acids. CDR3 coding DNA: TGTGCCAGCCGACAGGACAGAAACACCATATATTTT. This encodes CASRQDRNTIYF.

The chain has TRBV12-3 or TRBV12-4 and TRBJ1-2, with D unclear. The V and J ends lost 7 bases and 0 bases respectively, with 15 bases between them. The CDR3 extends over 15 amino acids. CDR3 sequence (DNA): TGTGCCAGCACTCTCTCCGGGAGGACTAACTATGGCTACACCTTC. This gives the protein CASTLSGRTNYGYTF.

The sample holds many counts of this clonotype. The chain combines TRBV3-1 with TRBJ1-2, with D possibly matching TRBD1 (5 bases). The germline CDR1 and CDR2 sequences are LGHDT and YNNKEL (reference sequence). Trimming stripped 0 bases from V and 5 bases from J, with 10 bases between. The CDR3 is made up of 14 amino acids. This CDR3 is CASSQDLTDYGYTF. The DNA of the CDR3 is TGTGCCAGCAGCCAAGATCTGACAGATTATGGCTACACCTTC.

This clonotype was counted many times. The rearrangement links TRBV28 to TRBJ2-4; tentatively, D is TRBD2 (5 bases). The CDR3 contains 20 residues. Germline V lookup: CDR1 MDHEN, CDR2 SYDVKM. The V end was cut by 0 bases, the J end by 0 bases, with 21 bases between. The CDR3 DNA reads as TGTGCCAGCAGTTTATGGCGGGCTAGCACTCTAACACAAGCCAAAAACATTCAGTACTTC. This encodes CASSLWRASTLTQAKNIQYF.

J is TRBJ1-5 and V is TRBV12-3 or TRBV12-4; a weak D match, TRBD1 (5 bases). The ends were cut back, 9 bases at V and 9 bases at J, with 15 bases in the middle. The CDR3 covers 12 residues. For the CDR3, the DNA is TGTGCCAGTGGGGACGGGGCTTGGCCCCAGCATTTT. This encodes CASGDGAWPQHF.

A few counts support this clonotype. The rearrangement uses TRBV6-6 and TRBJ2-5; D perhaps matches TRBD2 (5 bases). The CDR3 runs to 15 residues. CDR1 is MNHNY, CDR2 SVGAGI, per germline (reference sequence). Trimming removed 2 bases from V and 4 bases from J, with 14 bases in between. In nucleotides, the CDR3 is TGTGCCAGCAGTTACGGAGCAGCGGCTCGAGAGACCCAGTACTTC. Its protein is CASSYGAAARETQYF.

The CDR3 loop is CASSPTGVDTQYF. The CDR3, as DNA: TGTGCCAGCAGTCCCACAGGGGTAGATACGCAGTATTTT. The chain recombines TRBV12-3 or TRBV12-4 with TRBJ2-3; TRBD1 agrees at 7 bases. With V trimmed by 5 bases and J by 5 bases, 4 bases remained unmatched. The CDR3 covers 13 residues.

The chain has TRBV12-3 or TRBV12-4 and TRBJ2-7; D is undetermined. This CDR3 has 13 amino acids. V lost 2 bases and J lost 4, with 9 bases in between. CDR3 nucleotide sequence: TGTGCCAGCAGTTTATGGCAGAAATACGAGCAGTACTTC. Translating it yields CASSLWQKYEQYF.

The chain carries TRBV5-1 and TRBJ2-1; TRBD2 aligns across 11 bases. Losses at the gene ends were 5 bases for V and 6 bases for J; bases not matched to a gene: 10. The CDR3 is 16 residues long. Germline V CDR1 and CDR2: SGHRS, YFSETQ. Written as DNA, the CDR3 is TGCGCCAGCAGTCCTACTAGCGGGAGTCTCCTCAATGAGCAGTTCTTC. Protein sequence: CASSPTSGSLLNEQFF.

The CDR3 DNA sequence: TGTGCCAGCAGCTTGGAAGGGACAGGGATCCCTCTCTGGGAGTACTTC. Its translation: CASSLEGTGIPLWEYF. The rearrangement uses TRBV5-6 and TRBJ2-5; 9 nucleotides align to TRBD1. Germline assignment: CDR1 SGHDT and CDR2 YYEEEE. V dropped 0 bases and J dropped 12; count of bases not matched to a gene: 15. The CDR3 consists of 16 residues.

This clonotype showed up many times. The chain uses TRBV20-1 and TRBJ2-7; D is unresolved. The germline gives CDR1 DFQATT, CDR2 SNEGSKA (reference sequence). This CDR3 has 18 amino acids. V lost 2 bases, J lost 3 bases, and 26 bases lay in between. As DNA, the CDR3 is TGCAGTGCTAGACCCAAGACGGGCACTTTGGGGATTATCTACGAGCAGTACTTC. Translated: CSARPKTGTLGIIYEQYF.

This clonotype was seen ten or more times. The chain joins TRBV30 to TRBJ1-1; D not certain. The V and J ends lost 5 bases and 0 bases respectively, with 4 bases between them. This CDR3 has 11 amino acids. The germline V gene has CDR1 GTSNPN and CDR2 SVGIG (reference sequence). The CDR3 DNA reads TGTGCCTGGGGTATGAACACTGAAGCTTTCTTT. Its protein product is CAWGMNTEAFF.

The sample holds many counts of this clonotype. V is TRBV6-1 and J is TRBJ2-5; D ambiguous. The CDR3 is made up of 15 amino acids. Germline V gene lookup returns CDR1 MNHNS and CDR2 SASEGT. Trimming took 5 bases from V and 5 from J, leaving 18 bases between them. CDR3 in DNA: TGTGCCAGCAGTCGTCTGTCACGAGGTGATGAGACCCAGTACTTC. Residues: CASSRLSRGDETQYF.

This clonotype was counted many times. In DNA, the CDR3 is TGTGCCAGCAGTTTTCAAGGTCCGAACACTGAAGCTTTCTTT. Its protein is CASSFQGPNTEAFF. This sequence joins TRBV27 and TRBJ1-1, with D unresolved. CDR1 and CDR2 from the germline V gene are MNHEY and SMNVEV (reference sequence). This CDR3 is built from 14 residues. V was cut by 3 bases and J by 1 base, with 9 bases left in between.

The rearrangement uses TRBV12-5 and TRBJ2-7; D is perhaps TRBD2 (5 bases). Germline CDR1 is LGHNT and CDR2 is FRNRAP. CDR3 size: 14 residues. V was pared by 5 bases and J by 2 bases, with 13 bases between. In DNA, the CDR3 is TGTGCTAGTGGTCCCGGTCGGGGAACCTACGAGCAGTACTTC. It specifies CASGPGRGTYEQYF.

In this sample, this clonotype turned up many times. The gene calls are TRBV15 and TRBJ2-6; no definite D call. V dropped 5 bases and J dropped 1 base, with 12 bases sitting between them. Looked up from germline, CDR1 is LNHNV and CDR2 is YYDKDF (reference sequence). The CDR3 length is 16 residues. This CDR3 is CATSVRLGSGANVLTF. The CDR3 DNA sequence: TGTGCCACCAGCGTCAGGTTAGGGTCTGGGGCCAACGTCCTGACTTTC.

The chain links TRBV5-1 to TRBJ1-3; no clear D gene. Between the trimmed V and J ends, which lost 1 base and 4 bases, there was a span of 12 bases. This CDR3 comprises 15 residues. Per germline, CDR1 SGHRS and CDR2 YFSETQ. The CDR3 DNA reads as TGCGCCAGCAGCTTGACACCTTCGAACGGAAACACCATATATTTT. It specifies CASSLTPSNGNTIYF.

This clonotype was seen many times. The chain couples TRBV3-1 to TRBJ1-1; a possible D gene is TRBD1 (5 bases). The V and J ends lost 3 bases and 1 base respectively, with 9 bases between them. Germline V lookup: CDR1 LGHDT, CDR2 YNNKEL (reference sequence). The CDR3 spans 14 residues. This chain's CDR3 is CASSQTVPNTEAFF. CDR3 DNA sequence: TGTGCCAGCAGCCAGACAGTTCCGAACACTGAAGCTTTCTTT.

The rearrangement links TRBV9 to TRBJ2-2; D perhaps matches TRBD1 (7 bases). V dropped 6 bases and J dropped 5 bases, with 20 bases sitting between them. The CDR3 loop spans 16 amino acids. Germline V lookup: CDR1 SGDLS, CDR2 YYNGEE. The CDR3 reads CASTKGASAGTGELFF. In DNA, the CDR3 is TGTGCCAGCACAAAGGGGGCCTCAGCGGGTACCGGGGAGCTGTTTTTT. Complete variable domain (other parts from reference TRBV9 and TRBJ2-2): DSGVTQTPKHLITATGQRVTLRCSPRSGDLSVYWYQQSLDQGLQFLIQYYNGEERAKGNILERFSAQQFPDLHSELNLSSLELGDSALYFCASTKGASAGTGELFFGEGSRLTVL.

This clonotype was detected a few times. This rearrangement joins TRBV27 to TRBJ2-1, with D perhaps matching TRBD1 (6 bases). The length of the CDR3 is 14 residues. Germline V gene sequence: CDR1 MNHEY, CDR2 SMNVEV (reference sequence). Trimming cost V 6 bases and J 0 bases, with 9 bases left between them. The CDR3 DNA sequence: TGTGCCAGCAGGCGGACAGACTCCTACAATGAGCAGTTCTTC. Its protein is CASRRTDSYNEQFF.

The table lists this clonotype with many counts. CDR3 coding DNA: TGTGCCAGCAGCGTAGGGAGGGGCGACGAGCAGTACTTC. Amino acids: CASSVGRGDEQYF. The chain combines TRBV9 with TRBJ2-7, with D tentatively TRBD2 (6 bases). This CDR3 region has 13 residues. V gave up 0 bases and J gave up 5 bases, with 9 bases separating them. CDR1 and CDR2 from the germline V gene are SGDLS and YYNGEE.

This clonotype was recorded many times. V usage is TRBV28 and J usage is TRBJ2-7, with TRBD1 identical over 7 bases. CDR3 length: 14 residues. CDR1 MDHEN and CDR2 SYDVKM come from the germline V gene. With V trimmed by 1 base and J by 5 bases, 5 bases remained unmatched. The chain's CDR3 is CASSLLWTGDEQYF. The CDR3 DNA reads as TGTGCCAGCAGTTTATTGTGGACAGGTGACGAGCAGTACTTC.

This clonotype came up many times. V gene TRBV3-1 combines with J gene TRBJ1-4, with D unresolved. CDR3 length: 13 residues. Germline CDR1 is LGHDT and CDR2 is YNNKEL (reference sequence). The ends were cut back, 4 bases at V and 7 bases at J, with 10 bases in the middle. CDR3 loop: CASSLNRVEKLFF. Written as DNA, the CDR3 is TGTGCCAGCAGCCTCAATCGGGTTGAAAAACTGTTTTTT.

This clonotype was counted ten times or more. Written as DNA, the CDR3 is TGTGCCAGCAGCCGAGGGCAGCCGTTCATGGATGAGCAGTTCTTC. Protein sequence: CASSRGQPFMDEQFF. The chain couples TRBV7-8 to TRBJ2-1; D may be TRBD2 (5 bases). The V and J ends lost 5 bases and 8 bases respectively, with 19 bases between them. The CDR3 has 15 amino acids. Germline V gene data show CDR1 as SGHVS and CDR2 as FQNEAQ. The full variable domain, its missing parts supplied by reference TRBV7-8 and TRBJ2-1, is GAGVSQSPRYKVAKRGQDVALRCDPISGHVSLFWYQQALGQGPEFLTYFQNEAQLDKSGLPSDRFFAERPEGSVSTLKIQRTQQEDSAVYLCASSRGQPFMDEQFFGPGTRLTVL.